The clone carrying this T cell receptor (beta chain) was counted a few times. This sample is drawn from a study of blood T cell repertoires in COVID-19. About the study: COVID-19 samples, acute and convalescent, were from the United States, Italy and Spain. PBMCs, B-cell-depleted T cells, or T cells were the source of the cDNA or gDNA that made up the material.

V was clipped by 7 bases and J by 0 bases, with 12 bases between them. The germline V gene encodes CDR1 LNHDA and CDR2 SQIVND (reference sequence). This CDR3 is 15 amino acids long. In the study's own analysis: Estimation of nucleated cell counts was performed using reference gene primer amplification. Clones were sequenced by immunoSEQ multiplex PCR, and TCRdb holds only the in-frame ones, with some missing. That table furnishes V, J and clone size, whereas the DNA furnished D and trimming. The sample lists about 190,000 clones, around nine tenths occurring once. This chain joins TRBV19 and TRBJ1-4; possibly TRBD1 for D (5 bases). The origin of this receptor is a woman aged 40 to 50 who had recovered from COVID-19. Sequenced material: peripheral blood. The CDR3 region is CASIPGHSTNEKLFF. As DNA, the CDR3 is TGTGCCAGTATCCCCGGACATTCAACTAATGAAAAACTGTTTTTT. Full variable domain (missing parts from reference TRBV19 and TRBJ1-4): DGGITQSPKYLFRKEGQNVTLSCEQNLNHDAMYWYRQDPGQGLRLIYYSQIVNDFQKGDIAEGYSVSREKKESFPLTVTSAQKNPTAFYLCASIPGHSTNEKLFFGSGTQLSVL.